A single sample gave rise to the 17 T cell receptor beta chains below, sequenced in a study of beta chain features in type 1 diabetes. Antigens for these TCRs are unknown. Study-level findings and limits: All four CD4+ subsets from Type 1 diabetes patients carried moderately but significantly shorter TCRB CDR3s.

Expressed TCRB transcripts got sequenced, as all isolated RNA was reverse transcribed. This table comes from immunoSEQ multiplex PCR, and its TCRdb copy is limited to in-frame clones, with some not included. This sample has hundreds of thousands of clones, with 10% to 15% found just once. What was sequenced was naive CD4+ T cells from blood. All receptors come from a woman younger than 30 with type 1 diabetes.

The chain recombines TRBV29-1 with TRBJ2-1; 9 positions match TRBD2. The CDR3 has 13 amino acids. Germline values: CDR1 SQVTM, CDR2 ANQGSEA. Trimming took 3 bases from V and 11 from J; bases not matched to a gene: 8. The CDR3 DNA reads TGCAGCGTTGAGGTACTAGCGGGCGCCCAGCAGTTCTTC. As protein: CSVEVLAGAQQFF.

This clone occurred a few times. J is TRBJ2-7 and V is TRBV5-1; D not certain. In germline, CDR1 is SGHRS, CDR2 YFSETQ. CDR3 length equals 13 residues. The V end was cut by 0 bases, the J end by 6 bases, with 10 bases between. This CDR3 is CASSLDRSGEQYF. Written as DNA, the CDR3 is TGCGCCAGCAGCTTGGACCGTTCGGGCGAGCAGTACTTC.

The rearrangement joins TRBV30 to TRBJ2-1, with 9 bases aligning to TRBD1. The V gene's germline CDR1 is GTSNPN and CDR2 SVGIG (reference sequence). With V trimmed by 2 bases and J by 3 bases, 8 bases remained unmatched. The CDR3 runs 16 residues. CDR3 in amino acids: CAWSREPGQGYNEQFF. DNA of the CDR3: TGTGCCTGGAGTAGGGAGCCGGGACAGGGCTACAATGAGCAGTTCTTC. Using reference TRBV30 and TRBJ2-1 for the parts outside the CDR3, the full variable domain is SQTIHQWPATLVQPVGSPLSLECTVEGTSNPNLYWYRQAAGRGLQLLFYSVGIGQISSEVPQNLSASRPQDRQFILSSKKLLLSDSGFYLCAWSREPGQGYNEQFFGPGTRLTVL.

Comment on this clone: The sample contains more than one DNA sequence encoding this CDR3. This sequence joins TRBV4-2 and TRBJ1-2, with TRBD1 matching 7 bases. The length of the CDR3 is 13 residues. CDR1 is LGHNA and CDR2 is YNFKEQ in the germline V gene. V shed 1 base, J shed 4 bases, and the junction held 0 bases outside the gene matches. The CDR3 DNA reads as TGTGCCAGCAGCCAAGGACAGGGCTATGGCTACACCTTC. Its translation is CASSQGQGYGYTF.

The chain employs TRBV7-2 and TRBJ2-3, with TRBD2 identical over 11 bases. Germline V lookup: CDR1 SGHTA, CDR2 FQGNSA. The CDR3 is 16 residues long. Germline trimming cut 4 bases from V and 4 bases from J; bases unmatched to any gene: 7. The CDR3 bases are TGTGCCAGCAGCTCTGGGGTAGCGGGAGGGGCAGATACGCAGTATTTT. This translates into CASSSGVAGGADTQYF.

V usage is TRBV19 and J usage is TRBJ2-7, with TRBD1 matching over 7 bases. This CDR3 spans 15 amino acids. Per germline, CDR1 LNHDA and CDR2 SQIVND (reference sequence). V shed 6 bases and J 9 bases; nucleotides not matched to a gene: 17. CDR3 sequence reads: CASSGTTGNEAAQYF. CDR3 nucleotide sequence: TGTGCCAGTAGCGGAACGACAGGGAATGAGGCGGCGCAGTACTTC.

On this clone itself: Different DNA sequences within this sample yield the same CDR3. The J gene is TRBJ1-5, the V gene TRBV30; D perhaps matches TRBD1 (5 bases). Between the trimmed V and J ends, which lost 2 bases and 6 bases, there was a span of 11 bases. The germline gives CDR1 GTSNPN, CDR2 SVGIG (reference sequence). CDR3 length: 13 residues. In nucleotides, the CDR3 is TGTGCCTGGAGTACCCGGGGGAGTCAGCCCCAGCATTTT. It translates to CAWSTRGSQPQHF.

This clone was counted only a few times. The chain has TRBV18 and TRBJ2-7; D possibly corresponds to TRBD1 (5 bases). This CDR3 comprises 14 residues. Germline loops: CDR1 KGHSH, CDR2 LQKENI. V lost 3 bases and J lost 6, with 15 bases in between. As DNA, the CDR3 is TGTGCCAGCTCACCGGGCGATGGGGCCTCCGAGCAGTACTTC. This translates into CASSPGDGASEQYF.

This chain links TRBV29-1 with TRBJ2-2; the match to TRBD1 covers 7 bases. Germline CDR1 is SQVTM and CDR2 is ANQGSEA. The CDR3 spans 15 residues. The trim removed 6 bases at V and 0 bases at J, leaving 7 bases unmatched. CDR3 sequence: CSVSGTAANTGELFF. Written as DNA, the CDR3 is TGCAGCGTGAGTGGGACAGCCGCGAACACCGGGGAGCTGTTTTTT.

The J gene is TRBJ1-2, the V gene TRBV15; D possibly corresponds to TRBD1 (5 bases). Germline V lookup: CDR1 LNHNV, CDR2 YYDKDF (reference sequence). The CDR3 loop spans 15 amino acids. V shed 0 bases and J shed 7 bases, with 15 bases lying between them. The CDR3 sequence is CATSRETGGVGGYTF. The CDR3 bases are TGTGCCACCAGCAGAGAGACCGGAGGGGTCGGTGGCTACACCTTC.

V gene TRBV30 combines with J gene TRBJ2-1; TRBD2 is a possible D gene (5 bases). V lost 6 bases and J 3 bases, leaving 15 bases between the germline ends. This CDR3 spans 14 amino acids. CDR1 is GTSNPN and CDR2 is SVGIG in the germline V gene (reference sequence). CDR3 DNA sequence: TGTGCCTGCATCGGAGGAGTGGGCTACAATGAGCAGTTCTTC. It translates to CACIGGVGYNEQFF.

This clone was recorded a few times. The chain has TRBV2 and TRBJ2-3; 10 bases are a match to TRBD1. This CDR3 is 15 amino acids long. V lost 7 bases and J lost 3; bases outside the gene matches: 7. The germline V gene encodes CDR1 SNHLY and CDR2 FYNNEI. CDR3 sequence reads: CASTRDRGPTDTQYF. DNA for the CDR3: TGTGCCAGCACGCGCGACAGGGGGCCGACAGATACGCAGTATTTT.

This chain joins TRBV25-1 and TRBJ2-1, with a weak D call TRBD2 (5 bases). Trimming took off 5 bases at V and 0 bases at J, with 11 bases between the two ends. The CDR3 is 15 residues long. CDR1 is MGHDK and CDR2 is SYGVNS in the germline V gene. The CDR3 is CASSFSDYSYNEQFF. The CDR3 bases are TGTGCCAGCAGTTTTAGCGACTACTCCTACAATGAGCAGTTCTTC. The full variable domain, with the rest looked up from reference TRBV25-1 and TRBJ2-1, is EADIYQTPRYLVIGTGKKITLECSQTMGHDKMYWYQQDPGMELHLIHYSYGVNSTEKGDLSSESTVSRIRTEHFPLTLESARPSHTSQYLCASSFSDYSYNEQFFGPGTRLTVL.

In its sample, this clone was seen a few times. The chain couples TRBV11-2 to TRBJ2-7; maybe TRBD2 (5 bases). Trimming took off 1 base at V and 6 bases at J, with 19 bases between the two ends. The CDR3 runs to 16 residues. The V gene's germline CDR1 is SGHAT and CDR2 FQNNGV. The CDR3 DNA reads as TGTGCCAGCAGCTTAGGGGCAGGAGGAATCCCCAGCGAGCAGTACTTC. This codes for CASSLGAGGIPSEQYF.

For this clone: One end of the junction varies from germline; a read error may be responsible. The chain couples TRBV7-7 to TRBJ2-3, with TRBD1 as a possible D gene (6 bases). Germline loops: CDR1 SSHAT, CDR2 FNYEAQ (reference sequence). There are 14 residues in the CDR3. The CDR3 bases are TGTGCTAGCAGCCCAACAGGGATCAAAGATACGCAGTATTTT. As protein: CASSPTGIKDTQYF.

This clone was detected only a few times. The V and J genes are TRBV19 and TRBJ1-5; tentative D call: TRBD1 (6 bases). V was clipped by 1 base and J by 4 bases, with 11 bases between them. Germline V gene sequence: CDR1 LNHDA, CDR2 SQIVND (reference sequence). The CDR3 has 15 amino acids. Here the CDR3 DNA reads TGTGCCAGTAGTATAGTAACAGGGCAAAATCAGCCCCAGCATTTT. Translating it yields CASSIVTGQNQPQHF.

V and J are TRBV7-2 and TRBJ2-7, with 9 bases matching TRBD2. Per germline, CDR1 SGHTA and CDR2 FQGNSA. This CDR3 is 17 amino acids long. After removal of 5 bases from V and 7 bases from J, the junction contained 18 bases not matched to a gene. The CDR3 nucleotides are TGTGCCAGCAGCCCCACTGGGGTAATGCTAGCGGGGACAGAGCAGTACTTC. It translates to CASSPTGVMLAGTEQYF. The variable domain in full, completed from reference TRBV7-2 and TRBJ2-7, reads GAGVSQSPSNKVTEKGKDVELRCDPISGHTALYWYRQSLGQGLEFLIYFQGNSAPDKSGLPSDRFSAERTGGSVSTLTIQRTQQEDSAVYLCASSPTGVMLAGTEQYFGPGTRLTVT.